The rows below give T cell receptor beta chains drawn from one sample of a study of shared clonotypes between healthy human individuals. Libraries were prepared by immunoSEQ multiplex PCR; TCRdb keeps only in-frame clonotypes and omits some of them. The sample carries about 2 million clones, around 96% recorded once. What was sequenced was naive CD8+ T cells sorted from blood. These TCRs come from a man aged 18-30 years in good health. CDR3s include the opening cysteine and the closing phenylalanine or tryptophan. Fields, in order: CDR3 length, D gene, J gene, V gene, clone size, CDR3 DNA, CDR3 protein. D genes are given only for firm matches. Clone size is not always given. Where it is, it says once, few, many or a class for expanded clones.

15,NA,TRBJ1-1,TRBV13,once,TGTGCCAGCAGCCTCGGACGTAATCTGAACACTGAAGCTTTCTTT,CASSLGRNLNTEAFF
15,NA,TRBJ1-1,TRBV7-9,NA,TGTGCCAGCAGCTTAGCGGAAGGGGCCAACACTGAAGCTTTCTTT,CASSLAEGANTEAFF
13,TRBD1,TRBJ1-6,TRBV6-6,NA,TGTGCCAGCAGTTACGAGACAGGGAGGCCCCTCCACTTT,CASSYETGRPLHF
17,TRBD1,TRBJ1-6,TRBV4-3,NA,TGCGCCAGCAGCCAAGCTCCCTCGGACAGGGTTAATTCACCCCTCCACTTT,CASSQAPSDRVNSPLHF
13,TRBD2,TRBJ2-7,TRBV19,NA,TGTGCCAGTAGTATCGGGACTAGCTGGGAGCAGTACTTC,CASSIGTSWEQYF
15,TRBD2,TRBJ2-7,TRBV29-1,NA,TGCAGCGTCTTCGGACTAGCGGGGGGGGCGTACGAGCAGTACTTC,CSVFGLAGGAYEQYF
17,TRBD2,TRBJ2-1,TRBV9,NA,TGTGCCAGCAGCGTAGCTGGGATGCTGACTAGCCAGGATGAGCAGTTCTTC,CASSVAGMLTSQDEQFF
14,NA,TRBJ2-7,TRBV13,NA,TGTGCCAGCAGTTTACAGGTTACTCCCTACGAGCAGTACTTC,CASSLQVTPYEQYF
14,TRBD1,TRBJ2-5,TRBV27,NA,TGTGCCAGCAATAGACAGGGGGCAGAGGAGACCCAGTACTTC,CASNRQGAEETQYF
18,NA,TRBJ1-2,TRBV10-3,NA,TGTGCCATCAGTGAGAGTGATTTAACAGCTATAACTAACTATGGCTACACCTTC,CAISESDLTAITNYGYTF
14,TRBD2,TRBJ2-5,TRBV7-9,NA,TGTGCCAGCAGCCTCGGACTAGCATGGGAGACCCAGTACTTC,CASSLGLAWETQYF